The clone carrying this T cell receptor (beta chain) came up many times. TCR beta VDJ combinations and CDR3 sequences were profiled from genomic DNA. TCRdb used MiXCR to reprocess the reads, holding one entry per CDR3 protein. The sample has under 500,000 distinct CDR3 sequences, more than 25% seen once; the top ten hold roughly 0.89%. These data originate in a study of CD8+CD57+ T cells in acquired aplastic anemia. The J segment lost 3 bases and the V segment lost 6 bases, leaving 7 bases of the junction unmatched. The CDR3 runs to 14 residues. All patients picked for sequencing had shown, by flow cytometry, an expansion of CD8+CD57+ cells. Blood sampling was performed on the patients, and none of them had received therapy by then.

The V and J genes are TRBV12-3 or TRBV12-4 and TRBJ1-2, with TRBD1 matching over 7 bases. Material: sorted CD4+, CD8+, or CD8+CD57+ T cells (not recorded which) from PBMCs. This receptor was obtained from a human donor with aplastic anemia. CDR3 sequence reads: CASSRDGTDYGYTF. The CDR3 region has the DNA TGTGCCAGCAGCCGAGACGGGACAGACTATGGCTACACCTTC.